In its sample, the clone carrying this TCR beta chain was seen a few times. Its antigen is as yet unknown. The length of the CDR3 is 11 residues. V was cut by 8 bases and J by 9 bases, with 13 bases left in between. Per the germline V gene, CDR1 is MNHNS and CDR2 is SASEGT. Profiling relied on immunoSEQ multiplex PCR, and the TCRdb table lists in-frame clones only, not all of them. The repertoire consists of around 19,000 clones, with roughly 80% occurring once and the leading ten covering around 17%. Time point of the sample: recipient sample about 28 days before transplant, after cytoreduction. The sample belongs to a study of T cell clonotyping in hematopoietic cell transplantation. Study-level information: Pretransplant recipient samples were taken after cytoreduction. Regarding the study as a whole: Few recipient clonotypes overlapped donors; over 97% were de novo at given depth. Broader posttransplant TCR repertoire diversity was predicted by graft donor and pretransplant recipient Inverse Simpson Index values.

This chain uses TRBV6-1 with TRBJ2-5, with D possibly TRBD1 on 5 matching bases. The clonotype was recovered from a man between 60 and 75 years old with acute myeloid leukemia. Some clones in this sample may be carry-over from other donors' samples. The specimen was peripheral blood mononuclear cells, collected before stem cell transplant. CDR3 in amino acids: CASGSGWAQYF. CDR3 in DNA: TGTGCCAGCGGTTCAGGGTGGGCCCAGTACTTC.